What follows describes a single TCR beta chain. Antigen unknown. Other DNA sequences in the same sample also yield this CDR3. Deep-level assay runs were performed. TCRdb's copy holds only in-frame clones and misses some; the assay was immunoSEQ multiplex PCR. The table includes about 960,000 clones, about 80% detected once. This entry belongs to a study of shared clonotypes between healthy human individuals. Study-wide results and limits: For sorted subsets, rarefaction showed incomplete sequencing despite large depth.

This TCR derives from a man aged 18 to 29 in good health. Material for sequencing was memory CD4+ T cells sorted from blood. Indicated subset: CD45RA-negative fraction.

The CDR3 protein is CASSLNRGNTEAFF. In DNA form, the CDR3 reads TGTGCCAGCAGCTTAAACAGGGGGAACACTGAAGCTTTCTTT. V and J are TRBV7-3 and TRBJ1-1; TRBD1 aligns across 7 bases. The V gene's germline CDR1 is SGHTA and CDR2 FQGTGA. V shed 1 base, J shed 1 base, and the junction held 0 bases outside the gene matches. CDR3 length: 14 residues.